The 23 T cell receptor beta chains in this list originate from one sample, sequenced in a study of T cells after somatic rescue of genetic block. Some clones are missing from TCRdb's copy, which holds only in-frame ones; the method was immunoSEQ multiplex PCR. The repertoire holds approximately 88,000 clones, about 90% seen once, with 1.6% in the top ten. The source material was peripheral blood mononuclear cells (PBMCs). These receptors all come from a woman between 18 and 30 years old.

CDR3 protein: CASSLPTGVGTEAFF. CDR3 sequence (DNA): TGTGCCAGCAGCCTACCGACAGGGGTGGGGACTGAAGCTTTCTTT. This chain joins TRBV13 and TRBJ1-1, with TRBD1 matching over 8 bases. V dropped 5 bases and J dropped 5; count of bases not matched to a gene: 10. The germline CDR1 and CDR2 sequences are PRHDT and FYEKMQ (reference sequence). The CDR3 contains 15 residues.

The rearrangement joins TRBV9 to TRBJ2-2; a weak D match, TRBD2 (5 bases). There are 15 residues in the CDR3. Germline CDR1 SGDLS, CDR2 YYNGEE. V gave up 3 bases and J gave up 6 bases, with 15 bases separating them. The CDR3 DNA reads TGTGCCAGCAGCGAGGGCGGGCGTCCAGCCGGGGAGCTGTTTTTT. Its protein is CASSEGGRPAGELFF.

The gene calls are TRBV10-3 and TRBJ2-3, with 7 bases matching TRBD1. There are 15 residues in the CDR3. The ends lost 4 bases at V and 0 bases at J; junction bases unmatched: 4. Germline CDR1 ENHRY, CDR2 SYGVKD. CDR3 amino acids: CAISVGDSSTDTQYF. The DNA for the CDR3 is TGTGCCATCAGTGTTGGGGACAGTAGCACAGATACGCAGTATTTT.

The rearrangement joins TRBV7-9 to TRBJ1-1; D remains ambiguous. There are 16 residues in the CDR3. Trimming took off 3 bases at V and 3 bases at J, with 17 bases between the two ends. Germline V lookup: CDR1 SEHNR, CDR2 FQNEAQ (reference sequence). CDR3 coding DNA: TGTGCCAGCAGCTTTTACCCCGGGAGTCCCTACACTGAAGCTTTCTTT. Protein product: CASSFYPGSPYTEAFF.

This chain uses TRBV27 with TRBJ2-2; 7 bases fit TRBD2. Germline values: CDR1 MNHEY, CDR2 SMNVEV (reference sequence). V shed 3 bases, J shed 0 bases, and the junction held 1 base outside the gene matches. CDR3 size: 15 residues. CDR3 in DNA: TGTGCCAGCAGTTTCGGGGGGACGAACACCGGGGAGCTGTTTTTT. Encoded protein: CASSFGGTNTGELFF.

The V gene is TRBV27, the J gene TRBJ2-5; D ambiguous. Germline CDR1 is MNHEY and CDR2 is SMNVEV (reference sequence). This CDR3 has 14 residues. Trimming stripped 3 bases from V and 2 bases from J, with 10 bases between. CDR3: CASSFLPLQETQYF. The CDR3 bases are TGTGCCAGCAGTTTTTTGCCCCTTCAAGAGACCCAGTACTTC.

The CDR3 sequence is CAWRAAGGPDTQYF. The DNA for the CDR3 is TGTGCCTGGAGGGCAGCGGGAGGGCCGGATACGCAGTATTTT. The J gene is TRBJ2-3, the V gene TRBV30; the match to TRBD2 covers 10 bases. CDR3 length: 14 amino acids. Losses at the gene ends were 3 bases for V and 6 bases for J; bases not matched to a gene: 6. The V gene's germline CDR1 is GTSNPN and CDR2 SVGIG (reference sequence).

The V call is TRBV11-2, the J call TRBJ1-1, with D possibly matching TRBD1 (5 bases). CDR1 SGHAT and CDR2 FQNNGV come from the germline V gene. Trimming shortened V by 3 bases and J by 6 bases, and 8 bases separated the two germline ends. The CDR3 has 12 amino acids. The CDR3, as DNA: TGTGCCAGCAGCTTCCCAGGGTCTGAAGCTTTCTTT. Its protein product is CASSFPGSEAFF. The whole variable domain, remainder taken from reference TRBV11-2 and TRBJ1-1, is EAGVAQSPRYKIIEKRQSVAFWCNPISGHATLYWYQQILGQGPKLLIQFQNNGVVDDSQLPKDRFSAERLKGVDSTLKIQPAKLEDSAVYLCASSFPGSEAFFGQGTRLTVV.

This rearrangement joins TRBV30 to TRBJ1-5, with TRBD1 matching over 12 bases. Unmatched junction bases numbered 7, after V lost 1 base and J lost 6 bases. Germline CDR1 reads GTSNPN; CDR2 reads SVGIG (reference sequence). The length of the CDR3 is 16 residues. The CDR3 nucleotides are TGTGCCTGGAGTGCCGGGACAGGGGGCGTGGGTCAGCCCCAGCATTTT. This encodes CAWSAGTGGVGQPQHF.

CDR3 coding DNA: TGTGCCAGCAGCTTAGCGGCGGGTCCAGGGGAAGCTTTCTTT. Translating it yields CASSLAAGPGEAFF. The genes are TRBV7-2 and TRBJ1-1; D may be TRBD1 (5 bases). With 0 bases removed from V and 8 bases from J, the gap between germline ends came to 13 bases. Germline V gene data show CDR1 as SGHTA and CDR2 as FQGNSA. The CDR3 is 14 residues long.

V usage is TRBV5-8 and J usage is TRBJ1-2; D unclear. Trimming stripped 2 bases from V and 6 bases from J, with 14 bases between. The CDR3 has 14 amino acids. Germline V lookup: CDR1 SGHTS, CDR2 YDEGEE. The CDR3 here is CASSFFAGWDGYTF. Here the CDR3 DNA reads TGTGCCAGCAGCTTTTTCGCCGGCTGGGATGGCTACACCTTC.

The chain uses TRBV27 and TRBJ2-5; 7 bases are shared with TRBD2. V lost 5 bases, J lost 5 bases, and 11 bases stayed unmatched. Germline V lookup: CDR1 MNHEY, CDR2 SMNVEV (reference sequence). The CDR3 runs to 15 residues. CDR3 nucleotides: TGTGCCAGCAGTACACTAGCGCGCCCCGTGGAGACCCAGTACTTC. Translated, it gives CASSTLARPVETQYF.

This chain uses TRBV5-4 with TRBJ2-7; D may be TRBD1 (5 bases). Per the germline V gene, CDR1 is SGHNT and CDR2 is YYREEE (reference sequence). Trimming shortened V by 4 bases and J by 2 bases, and 13 bases separated the two germline ends. This CDR3 spans 14 amino acids. The CDR3: CASSDPTGTYEQYF. In DNA form, the CDR3 reads TGTGCCAGCAGCGACCCAACAGGCACCTACGAGCAGTACTTC.

V usage is TRBV27 and J usage is TRBJ2-1, with 10 bases lining up with TRBD2. Germline CDR1 is MNHEY and CDR2 is SMNVEV (reference sequence). The CDR3 is 15 amino acids. V lost 1 base, J lost 3 bases, and 0 bases stayed unmatched. The CDR3 protein is CASSLLAGGYNEQFF. The CDR3 nucleotides read TGTGCCAGCAGTTTATTAGCGGGAGGCTACAATGAGCAGTTCTTC.

V is TRBV2 and J is TRBJ1-2; weak D call: TRBD1 (5 bases). The ends were cut back, 3 bases at V and 1 base at J, with 6 bases in the middle. This CDR3 comprises 13 residues. Germline V lookup: CDR1 SNHLY, CDR2 FYNNEI. CDR3: CASSDQGNYGYTF. The DNA of the CDR3 is TGTGCCAGCAGTGACCAGGGTAACTATGGCTACACCTTC.

This clone has a single count. V gene TRBV18 combines with J gene TRBJ1-1; D gene ambiguous. Germline V gene data show CDR1 as KGHSH and CDR2 as LQKENI. The CDR3 is 14 amino acids. The V gene lost 1 base and the J gene lost 3 bases, with 9 bases spanning the gap. The CDR3 reads CASSPQGADTEAFF. The DNA of the CDR3 is TGTGCCAGCTCACCACAGGGAGCCGACACTGAAGCTTTCTTT. Based on the CDR3 plus reference TRBV18 and TRBJ1-1, the full variable domain is NAGVMQNPRHLVRRRGQEARLRCSPMKGHSHVYWYRQLPEEGLKFMVYLQKENIIDESGMPKERFSAEFPKEGPSILRIQQVVRGDSAAYFCASSPQGADTEAFFGQGTRLTVV.

The rearrangement links TRBV29-1 to TRBJ2-4; weak D call: TRBD2 (7 bases). The germline V gene has CDR1 SQVTM and CDR2 ANQGSEA. With 4 bases removed from V and 0 bases from J, the gap between germline ends came to 16 bases. The CDR3 is 16 residues long. Here the CDR3 reads CSVARGAVLAKNIQYF. The CDR3 DNA reads TGCAGCGTTGCTCGGGGGGCGGTTTTAGCCAAAAACATTCAGTACTTC. The entire variable domain, with the rest obtained from reference TRBV29-1 and TRBJ2-4, is as follows: SAVISQKPSRDICQRGTSLTIQCQVDSQVTMMFWYRQQPGQSLTLIATANQGSEATYESGFVIDKFPISRPNLTFSTLTVSNMSPEDSSIYLCSVARGAVLAKNIQYFGAGTRLSVL.

The rearrangement joins TRBV4-1 to TRBJ1-3, with D uncertain. This CDR3 has 17 amino acids. Germline V lookup: CDR1 MGHRA, CDR2 YSYEKL. Trimming cost V 0 bases and J 0 bases, with 12 bases left between them. The CDR3 DNA sequence: TGCGCCAGCAGCCAAGAAAGCGGGAGGAGCTCTGGAAACACCATATATTTT. This sequence encodes CASSQESGRSSGNTIYF.

This chain uses TRBV11-3 with TRBJ1-1; the D is unclear. Germline V gene sequence: CDR1 SGHNT, CDR2 YENEEA. The CDR3 runs to 12 residues. Trimming took off 4 bases at V and 8 bases at J, with 11 bases between the two ends. The CDR3: CASSSLGGEAFF. The CDR3 coding sequence is TGTGCCAGCAGCTCCCTAGGAGGGGAAGCTTTCTTT.

The rearrangement uses TRBV6-5 and TRBJ2-7; maybe TRBD1 (6 bases). Between the trimmed V and J ends, which lost 2 bases and 6 bases, there was a span of 14 bases. CDR1 and CDR2 from the germline V gene are MNHEY and SVGAGI. There are 14 residues in the CDR3. The CDR3 DNA follows: TGTGCCAGCAGTTACCAGGGGCGGGCGGGCGAGCAGTACTTC. Translated: CASSYQGRAGEQYF.

The chain combines TRBV11-2 with TRBJ2-7, with TRBD2 matching 9 bases. This CDR3 has 15 amino acids. Germline V CDR1 and CDR2: SGHAT, FQNNGV. V lost 2 bases to trimming and J lost 4 bases; unmatched junction nucleotides: 6. CDR3 DNA sequence: TGTGCCAGCAGCTTAAGTACTAGCGGGTTTTACGAGCAGTACTTC. It codes for CASSLSTSGFYEQYF. Drawing the rest from reference TRBV11-2 and TRBJ2-7, the complete variable domain is EAGVAQSPRYKIIEKRQSVAFWCNPISGHATLYWYQQILGQGPKLLIQFQNNGVVDDSQLPKDRFSAERLKGVDSTLKIQPAKLEDSAVYLCASSLSTSGFYEQYFGPGTRLTVT.

The J gene is TRBJ2-7, the V gene TRBV6-1; D gene uncertain. The germline V gene has CDR1 MNHNS and CDR2 SASEGT. The CDR3 is 11 amino acids. V lost 2 bases to trimming and J lost 4 bases, with 3 bases between them. CDR3 DNA: TGTGCCAGCAGTGAACGGTACGAGCAGTACTTC. Residues: CASSERYEQYF.

This sequence joins TRBV10-3 and TRBJ2-1; TRBD1 matches 7 bases. Per the germline V gene, CDR1 is ENHRY and CDR2 is SYGVKD. The CDR3 loop spans 15 amino acids. Trimming removed 6 bases from V and 5 bases from J; junction bases left unmatched: 10. DNA for the CDR3: TGTGCCATCAGGGACCCGGGACAGATAAACAATGAGCAGTTCTTC. Its protein product is CAIRDPGQINNEQFF.